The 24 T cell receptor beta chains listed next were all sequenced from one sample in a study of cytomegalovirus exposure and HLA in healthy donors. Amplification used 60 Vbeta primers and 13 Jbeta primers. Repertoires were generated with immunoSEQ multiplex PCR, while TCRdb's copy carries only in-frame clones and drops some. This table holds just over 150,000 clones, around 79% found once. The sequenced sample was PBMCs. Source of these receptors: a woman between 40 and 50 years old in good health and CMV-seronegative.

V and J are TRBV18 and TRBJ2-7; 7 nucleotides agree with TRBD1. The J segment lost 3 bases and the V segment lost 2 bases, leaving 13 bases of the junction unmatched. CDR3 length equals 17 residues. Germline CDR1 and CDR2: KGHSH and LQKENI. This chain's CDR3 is CASSPISMGQTNYEQYF. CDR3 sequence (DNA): TGTGCCAGCTCACCAATATCCATGGGACAGACTAACTACGAGCAGTACTTC.

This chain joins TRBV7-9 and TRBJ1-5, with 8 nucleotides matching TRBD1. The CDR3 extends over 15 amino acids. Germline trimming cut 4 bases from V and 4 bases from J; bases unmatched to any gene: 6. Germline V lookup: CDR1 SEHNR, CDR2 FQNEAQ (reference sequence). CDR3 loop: CASSSGQEENQPQHF. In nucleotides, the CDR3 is TGTGCCAGCAGCTCGGGACAGGAGGAAAATCAGCCCCAGCATTTT.

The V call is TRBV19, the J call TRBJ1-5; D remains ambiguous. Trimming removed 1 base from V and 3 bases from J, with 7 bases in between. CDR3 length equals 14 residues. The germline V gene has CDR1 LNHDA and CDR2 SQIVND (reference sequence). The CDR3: CASSIAPYNQPQHF. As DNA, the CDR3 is TGTGCCAGTAGTATAGCCCCTTACAATCAGCCCCAGCATTTT.

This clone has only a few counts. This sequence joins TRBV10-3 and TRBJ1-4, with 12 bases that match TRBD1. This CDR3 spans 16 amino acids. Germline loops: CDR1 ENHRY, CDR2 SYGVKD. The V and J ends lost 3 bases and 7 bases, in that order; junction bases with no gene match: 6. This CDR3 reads CAISDRGTGGTEKLFF. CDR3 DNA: TGTGCCATCAGTGACCGGGGGACAGGGGGCACTGAAAAACTGTTTTTT.

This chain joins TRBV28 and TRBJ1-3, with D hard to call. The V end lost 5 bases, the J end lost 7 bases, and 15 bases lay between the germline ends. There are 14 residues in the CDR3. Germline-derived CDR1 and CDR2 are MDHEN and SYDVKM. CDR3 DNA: TGTGCCAGCAGTCCATCCGAACGGACTAACACCATATATTTT. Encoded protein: CASSPSERTNTIYF.

CDR3 sequence reads: CASSMVTGSYNSPLHF. The CDR3 nucleotides are TGTGCCAGTAGTATGGTCACAGGCTCCTATAATTCACCCCTCCACTTT. The chain is built from TRBV19 and TRBJ1-6; the D gene is possibly TRBD1 (5 bases). Germline assignment: CDR1 LNHDA and CDR2 SQIVND (reference sequence). The CDR3 spans 16 residues. Trimming cost V 3 bases and J 0 bases, with 9 bases left between them.

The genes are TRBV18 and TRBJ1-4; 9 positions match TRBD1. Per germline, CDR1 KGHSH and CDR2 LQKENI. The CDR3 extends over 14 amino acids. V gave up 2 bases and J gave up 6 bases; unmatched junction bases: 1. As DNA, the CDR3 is TGTGCCAGCTCACCAGACAGGGGGTATGAAAAACTGTTTTTT. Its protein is CASSPDRGYEKLFF.

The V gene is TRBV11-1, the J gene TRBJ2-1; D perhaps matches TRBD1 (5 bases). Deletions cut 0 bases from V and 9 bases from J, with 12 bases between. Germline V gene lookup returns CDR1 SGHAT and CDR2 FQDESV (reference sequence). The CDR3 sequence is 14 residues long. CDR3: CASSLASGKGEQFF. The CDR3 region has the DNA TGTGCCAGCAGCTTAGCGTCAGGGAAGGGTGAGCAGTTCTTC.

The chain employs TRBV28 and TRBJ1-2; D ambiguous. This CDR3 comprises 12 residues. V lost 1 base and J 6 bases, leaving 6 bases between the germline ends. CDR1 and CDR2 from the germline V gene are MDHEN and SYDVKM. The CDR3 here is CASSLYRDGYTF. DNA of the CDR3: TGTGCCAGCAGTTTATACCGCGATGGCTACACCTTC.

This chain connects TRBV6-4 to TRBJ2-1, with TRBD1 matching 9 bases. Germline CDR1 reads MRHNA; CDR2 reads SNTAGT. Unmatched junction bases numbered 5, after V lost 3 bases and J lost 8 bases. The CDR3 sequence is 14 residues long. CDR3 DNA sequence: TGTGCCAGCAGTGAAACTACAGGGGGCGATGAGCAGTTCTTC. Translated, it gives CASSETTGGDEQFF.

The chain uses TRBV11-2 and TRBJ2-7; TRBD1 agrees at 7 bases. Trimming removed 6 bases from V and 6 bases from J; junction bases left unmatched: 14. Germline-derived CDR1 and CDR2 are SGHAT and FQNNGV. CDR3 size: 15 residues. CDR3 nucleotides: TGTGCCAGCAGTGAGGACAGGATCCCTGCGGGCGAGCAGTACTTC. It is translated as CASSEDRIPAGEQYF.

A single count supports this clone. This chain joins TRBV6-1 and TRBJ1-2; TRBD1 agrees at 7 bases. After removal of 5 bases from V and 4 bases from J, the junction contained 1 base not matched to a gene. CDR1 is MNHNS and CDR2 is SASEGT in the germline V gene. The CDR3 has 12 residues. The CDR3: CASSQGVYGYTF. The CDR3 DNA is TGTGCCAGCAGTCAGGGGGTCTATGGCTACACCTTC.

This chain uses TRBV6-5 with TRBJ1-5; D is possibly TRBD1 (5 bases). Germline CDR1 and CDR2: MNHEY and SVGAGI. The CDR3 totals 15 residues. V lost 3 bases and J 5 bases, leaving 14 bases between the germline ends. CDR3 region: CASSYDGGGDQPQHF. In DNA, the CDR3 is TGTGCCAGCAGTTATGATGGAGGAGGGGATCAGCCCCAGCATTTT.

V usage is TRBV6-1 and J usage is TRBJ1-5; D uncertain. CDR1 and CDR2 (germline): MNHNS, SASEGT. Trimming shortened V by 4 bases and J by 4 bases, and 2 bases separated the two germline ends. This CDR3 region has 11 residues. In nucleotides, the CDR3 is TGTGCCAGCAGTGTAAATCAGCCCCAGCATTTT. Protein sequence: CASSVNQPQHF.

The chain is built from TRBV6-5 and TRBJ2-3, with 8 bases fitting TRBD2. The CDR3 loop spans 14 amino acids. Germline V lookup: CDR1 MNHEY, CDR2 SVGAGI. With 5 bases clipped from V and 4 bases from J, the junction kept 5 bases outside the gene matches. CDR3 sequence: CASSDRGGPDTQYF. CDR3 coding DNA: TGTGCCAGCAGTGACCGGGGGGGCCCAGATACGCAGTATTTT.

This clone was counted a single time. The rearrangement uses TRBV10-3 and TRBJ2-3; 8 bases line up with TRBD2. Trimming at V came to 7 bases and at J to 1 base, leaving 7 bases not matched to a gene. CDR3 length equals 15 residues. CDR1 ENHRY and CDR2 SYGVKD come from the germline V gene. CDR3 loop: CAITLGGGGTDTQYF. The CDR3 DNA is TGTGCCATCACTCTCGGGGGGGGTGGCACAGATACGCAGTATTTT.

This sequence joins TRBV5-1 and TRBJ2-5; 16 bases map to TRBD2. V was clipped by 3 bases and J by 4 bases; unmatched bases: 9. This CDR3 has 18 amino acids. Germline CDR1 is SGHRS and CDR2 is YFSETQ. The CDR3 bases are TGCGCCAGCAGCTCGGGACTAGCGGGGGGGCTATCCCGAGAGACCCAGTACTTC. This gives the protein CASSSGLAGGLSRETQYF. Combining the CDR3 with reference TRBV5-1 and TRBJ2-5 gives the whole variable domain KAGVTQTPRYLIKTRGQQVTLSCSPISGHRSVSWYQQTPGQGLQFLFEYFSETQRNKGNFPGRFSGRQFSNSRSEMNVSTLELGDSALYLCASSSGLAGGLSRETQYFGPGTRLLVL.

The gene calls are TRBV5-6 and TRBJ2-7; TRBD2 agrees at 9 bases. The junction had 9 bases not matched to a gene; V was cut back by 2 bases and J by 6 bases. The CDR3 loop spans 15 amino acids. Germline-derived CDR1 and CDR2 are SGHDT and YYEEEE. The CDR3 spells CASSFVGLARREQYF. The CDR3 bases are TGTGCCAGCAGCTTCGTGGGACTAGCCCGGCGCGAGCAGTACTTC.

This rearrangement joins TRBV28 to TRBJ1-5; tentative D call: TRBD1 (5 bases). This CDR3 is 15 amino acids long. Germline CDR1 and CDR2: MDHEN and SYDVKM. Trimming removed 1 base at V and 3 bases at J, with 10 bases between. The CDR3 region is CASSLSAGFNQPQHF. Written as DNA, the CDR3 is TGTGCCAGCAGTTTATCGGCAGGGTTCAATCAGCCCCAGCATTTT.

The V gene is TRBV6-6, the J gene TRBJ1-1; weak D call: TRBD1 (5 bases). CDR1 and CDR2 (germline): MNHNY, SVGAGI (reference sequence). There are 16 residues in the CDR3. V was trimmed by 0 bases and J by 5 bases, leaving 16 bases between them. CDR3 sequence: CASSYSRGPGRTEAFF. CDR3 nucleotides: TGTGCCAGCAGTTACTCGCGGGGACCCGGGAGGACTGAAGCTTTCTTT.

CDR3 in amino acids: CASSLAGGILETQYF. The DNA for the CDR3 is TGCGCCAGCAGCCTAGCGGGGGGGATATTAGAGACCCAGTACTTC. This chain connects TRBV5-1 to TRBJ2-5, with TRBD2 matching 12 bases. Germline CDR1 and CDR2: SGHRS and YFSETQ. V shed 4 bases and J 4 bases; nucleotides not matched to a gene: 5. The CDR3 is 15 residues long.

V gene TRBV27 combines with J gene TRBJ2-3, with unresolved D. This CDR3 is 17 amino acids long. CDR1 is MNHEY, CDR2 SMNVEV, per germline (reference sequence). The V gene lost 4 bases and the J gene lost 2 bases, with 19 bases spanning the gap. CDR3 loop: CASSSLYSAPDTDTQYF. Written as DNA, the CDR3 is TGTGCCAGCAGTTCCCTATACTCCGCCCCCGACACAGATACGCAGTATTTT.

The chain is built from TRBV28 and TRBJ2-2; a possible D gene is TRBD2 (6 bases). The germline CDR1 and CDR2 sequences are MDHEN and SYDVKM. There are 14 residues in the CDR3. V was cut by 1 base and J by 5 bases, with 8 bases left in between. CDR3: CASSLLAVTGELFF. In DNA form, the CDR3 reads TGTGCCAGCAGTTTATTAGCGGTTACCGGGGAGCTGTTTTTT.

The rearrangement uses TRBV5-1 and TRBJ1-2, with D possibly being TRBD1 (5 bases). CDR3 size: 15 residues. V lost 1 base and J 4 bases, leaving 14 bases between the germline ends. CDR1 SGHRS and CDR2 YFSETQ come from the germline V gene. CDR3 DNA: TGCGCCAGCAGCTTGCCGAACGGGGGTCTCTATGGCTACACCTTC. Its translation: CASSLPNGGLYGYTF.